The 32 T cell receptor beta chains below come from one sample, sequenced in a study of T cells in Graves' hyperthyroidism and ophthalmopathy. Amplified TCR beta CDR3 regions came from RNA transcripts. Primed by the HTBI set, a first-round RT-PCR was run on the TCR CDR3. Via MiXCR, TCRdb re-called the multiplex PCR reads, giving one row per CDR3 protein. This table has approximately 620,000 distinct CDR3 sequences, about 15% appearing once. The sequencing input was blood. The receptors here all came from a woman in her thirties with Graves' hyperthyroidism that later progressed to Graves' ophthalmopathy.

This clonotype was seen a few times. This chain connects TRBV10-3 to TRBJ2-7; 7 nucleotides match TRBD2. Germline CDR1 and CDR2: ENHRY and SYGVKD. The V segment lost 8 bases and the J segment 2 bases; nucleotides outside the gene matches: 0. The CDR3 has 11 amino acids. CDR3 region: CAIGLAYEQYF. The CDR3 coding sequence is TGTGCCATCGGACTAGCCTACGAGCAGTACTTC.

The chain recombines TRBV29-1 with TRBJ2-3; no definite D call. Germline V CDR1 and CDR2: SQVTM, ANQGSEA. Trimming removed 0 bases from V and 3 bases from J, with 10 bases in between. This CDR3 has 14 amino acids. The CDR3 bases are TGCAGCGTTGAAGAACCAATCCGGACAGATACGCAGTATTTT. As protein: CSVEEPIRTDTQYF.

This clonotype has only a few counts. V gene TRBV18 combines with J gene TRBJ2-7; 9 positions match TRBD1. Germline CDR1 and CDR2: KGHSH and LQKENI. The CDR3 is 16 residues long. V gave up 6 bases and J gave up 5 bases; unmatched junction bases: 14. CDR3 in DNA: TGTGCCAGCTCGCCTTCTAGGACAGGGGCCATCGACGAGCAGTACTTC. Protein sequence: CASSPSRTGAIDEQYF. Filled out from reference TRBV18 and TRBJ2-7, the complete variable domain reads NAGVMQNPRHLVRRRGQEARLRCSPMKGHSHVYWYRQLPEEGLKFMVYLQKENIIDESGMPKERFSAEFPKEGPSILRIQQVVRGDSAAYFCASSPSRTGAIDEQYFGPGTRLTVT.

This chain joins TRBV27 and TRBJ2-7, with TRBD1 matching over 8 bases. The germline gives CDR1 MNHEY, CDR2 SMNVEV (reference sequence). The CDR3 is made up of 12 amino acids. V was pared by 5 bases and J by 10 bases, with 7 bases of the junction left unmatched. The CDR3 sequence is CASSPSTGEQYF. The CDR3, as DNA: TGTGCCAGCAGTCCCTCGACAGGGGAACAGTACTTC.

This chain links TRBV4-1 with TRBJ1-5, with no clear D. Trimming cost V 1 base and J 6 bases, with 13 bases left between them. The V gene's germline CDR1 is MGHRA and CDR2 YSYEKL. The length of the CDR3 is 15 residues. CDR3 sequence: CASSQVGEISQPQHF. Written as DNA, the CDR3 is TGCGCCAGCAGCCAAGTTGGGGAGATCAGTCAGCCCCAGCATTTT.

There are many counts of this clonotype. The chain joins TRBV29-1 to TRBJ1-1, with a possible D match to TRBD1 (6 bases). The V gene lost 7 bases and the J gene lost 1 base, with 13 bases spanning the gap. Germline V CDR1 and CDR2: SQVTM, ANQGSEA. This CDR3 has 13 amino acids. The CDR3 region has the DNA TGCAGCGCCCTTCGACAGGAGAACACTGAAGCTTTCTTT. The encoded protein is CSALRQENTEAFF.

As regards this clonotype: Its ends do not fully match the called genes, so a read error is possible. This sequence joins TRBV27 and TRBJ2-7; TRBD2 matches 7 bases. The CDR3 has 12 amino acids. Germline assignment: CDR1 MNHEY and CDR2 SMNVEV (reference sequence). CDR3: CTSGASSYEQCF. The CDR3, as DNA: TGTACGAGCGGGGCTAGCTCCTACGAGCAGTGCTTC.

The J gene is TRBJ2-2, the V gene TRBV19; 9 nucleotides line up with TRBD2. The ends lost 8 bases at V and 2 bases at J; junction bases unmatched: 12. Germline CDR1 LNHDA, CDR2 SQIVND (reference sequence). This CDR3 has 17 amino acids. The CDR3, as DNA: TGTGCCAGTTGGAGTAGCGGGAGAAGAGGAAACACCGGGGAGCTGTTTTTT. This translates into CASWSSGRRGNTGELFF.

The rearrangement uses TRBV15 and TRBJ2-2; the D gene is possibly TRBD2 (6 bases). Trimming pared 3 bases from V and 7 bases from J, leaving 12 bases between. Looked up from germline, CDR1 is LNHNV and CDR2 is YYDKDF (reference sequence). CDR3 length equals 14 residues. The CDR3 loop is CATSSGSRDGELFF. The CDR3 region has the DNA TGTGCCACCAGCAGCGGGAGTCGGGACGGGGAGCTGTTTTTT.

This clonotype was seen a handful of times. The rearrangement uses TRBV15 and TRBJ2-7; unclear D gene. There are 13 residues in the CDR3. Deletions cut 1 base from V and 6 bases from J, with 10 bases between. Germline V gene lookup returns CDR1 LNHNV and CDR2 YYDKDF (reference sequence). This CDR3 reads CATSRVIWGEQYF. In DNA, the CDR3 is TGTGCCACCAGCAGAGTCATCTGGGGCGAGCAGTACTTC.

This sequence joins TRBV12-3 or TRBV12-4 and TRBJ2-7; 13 positions match TRBD2. The CDR3 contains 16 residues. Trimming at V came to 5 bases and at J to 5 bases, leaving 9 bases not matched to a gene. DNA for the CDR3: TGTGCCAGCAGTCCTCGGACTAGCGGGAGCCTCCACGAGCAGTACTTC. Translation: CASSPRTSGSLHEQYF.

This clonotype was observed many times. The chain combines TRBV2 with TRBJ2-7, with 10 nucleotides matching TRBD2. Trimming took 4 bases from V and 6 from J; bases not matched to a gene: 0. CDR3 length: 12 amino acids. Germline-derived CDR1 and CDR2 are SNHLY and FYNNEI. The CDR3 DNA reads as TGTGCCAGCAGTGGGACTAGCGGCGAGCAGTACTTC. It translates to CASSGTSGEQYF.

This clonotype was picked up many times. This chain joins TRBV2 and TRBJ2-7, with D tentatively TRBD1 (5 bases). V shed 1 base and J shed 0 bases, with 19 bases lying between them. Germline-derived CDR1 and CDR2 are SNHLY and FYNNEI. The CDR3 totals 18 residues. The CDR3 reads CASSEVYGASRSSYEQYF. CDR3 DNA sequence: TGTGCCAGCAGTGAAGTATATGGGGCATCCAGGAGCTCCTACGAGCAGTACTTC.

At least ten counts were recorded for this clonotype. The chain joins TRBV2 to TRBJ2-3; 9 nucleotides match TRBD2. V gave up 8 bases and J gave up 4 bases; unmatched junction bases: 7. Germline V gene data show CDR1 as SNHLY and CDR2 as FYNNEI. The CDR3 extends over 14 amino acids. In DNA, the CDR3 is TGTGCCAGCGGAGAGTTAGCGGGAGCAGATACGCAGTATTTT. This sequence encodes CASGELAGADTQYF.

This clonotype was seen only a few times. The genes are TRBV30 and TRBJ2-1; 8 nucleotides match TRBD2. The CDR3 totals 14 residues. Trimming took 1 base from V and 4 from J; bases not matched to a gene: 3. Germline-derived CDR1 and CDR2 are GTSNPN and SVGIG (reference sequence). The CDR3 DNA is TGTGCCTGGAGTGGGGCTAGCGGGTACAATGAGCAGTTCTTC. Protein sequence: CAWSGASGYNEQFF. Full variable domain (remainder filled in from reference TRBV30 and TRBJ2-1): SQTIHQWPATLVQPVGSPLSLECTVEGTSNPNLYWYRQAAGRGLQLLFYSVGIGQISSEVPQNLSASRPQDRQFILSSKKLLLSDSGFYLCAWSGASGYNEQFFGPGTRLTVL.

This sequence joins TRBV4-1 and TRBJ2-1, with 7 nucleotides matching TRBD2. J was trimmed by 4 bases and V by 0 bases; bases with no gene match: 6. There are 16 residues in the CDR3. Germline V CDR1 and CDR2: MGHRA, YSYEKL. The CDR3, as DNA: TGCGCCAGCAGCCAAGATCCCGCTAGCGGATACAATGAGCAGTTCTTC. Residues: CASSQDPASGYNEQFF.

This chain links TRBV5-1 with TRBJ1-3; D remains unclear. V was trimmed by 7 bases and J by 0 bases, leaving 8 bases between them. CDR1 is SGHRS, CDR2 YFSETQ, per germline. This CDR3 contains 13 residues. In DNA form, the CDR3 reads TGCGCCAGCCGCCCAATCTCTGGAAACACCATATATTTT. It translates to CASRPISGNTIYF.

The chain combines TRBV12-3 or TRBV12-4 with TRBJ2-7; 10 nucleotides line up with TRBD2. CDR3 length: 17 residues. The V and J ends lost 5 bases and 3 bases, in that order; junction bases with no gene match: 13. The CDR3 reads CASSRTASGLAIYEQYF. Written as DNA, the CDR3 is TGTGCCAGCAGTAGGACAGCCTCGGGACTAGCGATCTACGAGCAGTACTTC.

This clonotype was observed many times. The chain employs TRBV12-3 or TRBV12-4 and TRBJ2-2; unclear D gene. Trimming cost V 1 base and J 4 bases, with 13 bases left between them. The CDR3 totals 16 residues. In nucleotides, the CDR3 is TGTGCCAGCAGTTTAGGTGCCAGCGACCTCACCGGGGAGCTGTTTTTT. Protein sequence: CASSLGASDLTGELFF.

This clonotype has a handful of counts. J is TRBJ1-1 and V is TRBV12-5; D may be TRBD1 (6 bases). The length of the CDR3 is 14 residues. V dropped 1 base and J dropped 4 bases, with 10 bases sitting between them. Per germline, CDR1 LGHNT and CDR2 FRNRAP. The CDR3 bases are TGTGCTAGTGGTTTGGAACAGGGTTCCACTGAAGCTTTCTTT. It is translated as CASGLEQGSTEAFF.

This clonotype turned up a few times. With a much larger clone just one base away, this may be a read error. This sequence joins TRBV29-1 and TRBJ1-4; 11 bases line up with TRBD1. The CDR3 contains 13 residues. Unmatched junction bases numbered 4, after V lost 7 bases and J lost 6 bases. The V gene's germline CDR1 is SQVTM and CDR2 ANQGSEA. Written as DNA, the CDR3 is TGCAGCGGTGCGGGACAGGGGGATGAAAAACTGTTTTTT. It is translated as CSGAGQGDEKLFF.

This chain links TRBV29-1 with TRBJ2-2; D is undetermined. This CDR3 region has 12 residues. Trimming cost V 7 bases and J 0 bases, with 6 bases left between them. Germline V gene data show CDR1 as SQVTM and CDR2 as ANQGSEA. The CDR3 reads CSAGSNTGELFF. The CDR3 DNA sequence: TGCAGCGCCGGCTCGAACACCGGGGAGCTGTTTTTT.

This clonotype was detected ten times or more. The V call is TRBV2, the J call TRBJ1-6, with a tentative D call TRBD1 (5 bases). The germline gives CDR1 SNHLY, CDR2 FYNNEI. The germline V and J ends were trimmed by 4 bases and 7 bases, with 11 bases remaining between them. This CDR3 has 14 residues. DNA of the CDR3: TGTGCCAGCAGTGGGCTGGGGCCAAATTCACCCCTCCACTTT. This encodes CASSGLGPNSPLHF.

Ten or more counts support this clonotype. The chain joins TRBV12-5 to TRBJ2-3; TRBD2 matches 8 bases. The CDR3 totals 16 residues. CDR1 is LGHNT and CDR2 is FRNRAP in the germline V gene. V shed 5 bases and J 2 bases; nucleotides not matched to a gene: 9. In DNA form, the CDR3 reads TGTGCTAGTGGTACCGGCCTAGCGGGCTACACAGATACGCAGTATTTT. It specifies CASGTGLAGYTDTQYF.

The chain links TRBV12-3 or TRBV12-4 to TRBJ1-1; D remains ambiguous. CDR3 length: 13 amino acids. V lost 1 base, J lost 4 bases, and 7 bases lay in between. The CDR3 DNA reads TGTGCCAGCAGTTTAGTGCTGAGCACTGAAGCTTTCTTT. This translates into CASSLVLSTEAFF.

This clonotype occurred many times. The gene calls are TRBV4-3 and TRBJ1-4; 9 bases agree with TRBD1. The CDR3 is 16 amino acids. With V trimmed by 0 bases and J by 4 bases, 3 bases remained unmatched. CDR1 LGHNA and CDR2 YSLEER come from the germline V gene. The CDR3 sequence: CASSQERTGVNEKLFF. CDR3 sequence (DNA): TGCGCCAGCAGCCAAGAGCGGACAGGGGTTAATGAAAAACTGTTTTTT.

About this clonotype itself: A read error may be the cause here, since a much bigger clone is one base away. The chain combines TRBV30 with TRBJ1-3; the match to TRBD1 covers 9 bases. Germline CDR1 reads GTSNPN; CDR2 reads SVGIG (reference sequence). There are 14 residues in the CDR3. The CDR3 nucleotides read TGTGCCTGGAGCCCCGGGACAGGGAAAAACACCATGTATTTT. The encoded protein is CAWSPGTGKNTMYF.

The sample holds many counts of this clonotype. The CDR3 region is CASSQEAGTTEAFF. DNA of the CDR3: TGTGCCAGCAGCCAAGAGGCAGGCACAACTGAAGCTTTCTTT. The chain has TRBV3-1 and TRBJ1-1; no definite D call. The V gene's germline CDR1 is LGHDT and CDR2 YNNKEL (reference sequence). V gave up 0 bases and J gave up 5 bases, with 10 bases separating them. This CDR3 comprises 14 residues.

The sample holds many counts of this clonotype. The chain uses TRBV11-2 and TRBJ2-3; 7 bases align to TRBD2. The CDR3 loop spans 19 amino acids. Looked up from germline, CDR1 is SGHAT and CDR2 is FQNNGV. The ends lost 5 bases at V and 2 bases at J; junction bases unmatched: 19. The DNA of the CDR3 is TGTGCCAGCAGCCAAAATCCGGCCACTAGCGCGGGAGTCACAGATACGCAGTATTTT. Translating gives CASSQNPATSAGVTDTQYF.

This clonotype was seen a few times. In DNA, the CDR3 is TGTGCCAGCAGCTTAGGTCCGGCTAGCGGGGTGCAGTTCTTC. Translation gives CASSLGPASGVQFF. The chain combines TRBV7-2 with TRBJ2-1; 9 bases match TRBD2. V shed 1 base and J 12 bases; nucleotides not matched to a gene: 7. CDR3 length: 14 residues. Looked up from germline, CDR1 is SGHTA and CDR2 is FQGNSA.

This clonotype came up many times. The genes are TRBV2 and TRBJ1-6, with a weak D call TRBD1 (6 bases). Trimming removed 3 bases from V and 6 bases from J, with 9 bases in between. CDR3 length equals 14 residues. Looked up from germline, CDR1 is SNHLY and CDR2 is FYNNEI. CDR3 nucleotide sequence: TGTGCCAGCAGTGAGGGGGCTGGTAATTCACCCCTCCACTTT. This gives the protein CASSEGAGNSPLHF.

This clonotype came up many times. The V gene is TRBV29-1, the J gene TRBJ2-5, with TRBD2 identical over 9 bases. Germline values: CDR1 SQVTM, CDR2 ANQGSEA. The CDR3 extends over 16 amino acids. The trim removed 6 bases at V and 5 bases at J, leaving 16 bases unmatched. CDR3 DNA sequence: TGCAGCGTCGCTAGGGGCGGGAGGGCGGATTGGGAGACCCAGTACTTC. Amino acid sequence: CSVARGGRADWETQYF.